One TCR beta chain is described in this entry. Combining a sample-barcoded 5' primer with a J-beta primer mix, a second PCR ran for roughly 7 to 12 cycles. TCRdb reprocessed the 5' RACE reads via MiXCR and lists one record per CDR3 protein. This table has a few hundred thousand distinct CDR3 sequences, roughly a quarter appearing once. This sample was included in a study of blood T cells in healthy people across ages. Per the germline V gene, CDR1 is DFQATT and CDR2 is SNEGSKA (reference sequence). Trimming took off 1 base at V and 1 base at J, with 15 bases between the two ends. The CDR3 runs 16 residues.

This receptor was obtained from a woman aged 70-85 years in good health. V is TRBV20-1 and J is TRBJ2-3; no reliable D call. The sequenced sample was blood. The CDR3 reads CSARGAPASGTDTQYF. The CDR3 DNA reads as TGCAGTGCTAGAGGGGCCCCGGCCAGTGGCACAGATACGCAGTATTTT.